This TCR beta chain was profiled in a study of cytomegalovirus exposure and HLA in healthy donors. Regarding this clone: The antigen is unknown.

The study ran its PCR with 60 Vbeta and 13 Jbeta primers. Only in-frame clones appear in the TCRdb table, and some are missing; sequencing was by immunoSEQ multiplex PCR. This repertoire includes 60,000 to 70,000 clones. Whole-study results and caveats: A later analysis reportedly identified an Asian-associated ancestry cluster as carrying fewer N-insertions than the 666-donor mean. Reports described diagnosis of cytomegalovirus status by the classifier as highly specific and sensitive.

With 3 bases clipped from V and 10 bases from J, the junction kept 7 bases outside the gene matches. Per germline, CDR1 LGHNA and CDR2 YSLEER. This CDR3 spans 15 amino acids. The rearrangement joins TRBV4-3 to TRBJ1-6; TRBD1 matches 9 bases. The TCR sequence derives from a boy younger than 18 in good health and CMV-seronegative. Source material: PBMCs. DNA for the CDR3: TGCGCCAGCAGCCAGTCCGGGACAGGGAACTCACCCCTCCACTTT. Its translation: CASSQSGTGNSPLHF.